This T cell receptor (beta chain) emerged from a study of cytomegalovirus exposure and HLA in healthy donors. 60 Vbeta and 13 Jbeta primers were used in PCR. Clones were read by immunoSEQ multiplex PCR, and TCRdb kept only the in-frame ones, dropping some. The table lists about 150,000 clones, 70% to 80% of them singletons, with over 3% in the top ten. The CDR3 spans 10 residues. The V end lost 5 bases, the J end lost 4 bases, and 5 bases lay between the germline ends. The germline gives CDR1 SQVTM, CDR2 ANQGSEA. The source is a woman between 40 and 55 years old in good health and CMV-seronegative. This chain links TRBV29-1 with TRBJ1-2; the D is unclear. What was sequenced was PBMCs. Here the CDR3 DNA reads TGCAGCGTTAACTCCTATGGCTACACCTTC. This codes for CSVNSYGYTF.